The rows below give T cell receptor beta chains drawn from one sample of a study of radiotherapy plus CTLA-4 blockade in lung cancer. Method: immunoSEQ multiplex PCR; TCRdb's copy keeps in-frame clones and lacks some. Seen here are about 49,000 clones, around 69% observed once, and the top ten hold roughly 11%. The sample here was peripheral blood, taken from a patient treated with radiotherapy plus ipilimumab. These receptors were collected from a human donor with non-small cell lung cancer who had stable disease on radiotherapy plus ipilimumab. Both conserved end residues are part of each CDR3. The D gene is left open where the match is weak. Expanded clones get a size class; other rows say once, few or many, or leave the size out.

>.|.|TRBV7-2|TRBJ1-5
TGTGCCAGCAGCTTAGGGGTAGGACGAAGCAATCAGCCCCAGCATTTT
CASSLGVGRSNQPQHF
>.|once|TRBV6-5|TRBJ1-3
TGTGCCAGCAGGAGCCGACAATTCTCTGGAAACACCATATATTTT
CASRSRQFSGNTIYF
>.|.|TRBV9|TRBJ1-3
TGTGCCAGCAGCGCCCATTCGGACTCTGGAAACACCATATATTTT
CASSAHSDSGNTIYF
>.|once|TRBV10-2|TRBJ2-7
TGCGCCAGCACAGCAAACTCCTACGAGCAGTACTTC
CASTANSYEQYF
>.|.|TRBV19|TRBJ1-1
TGTGCCAGCACCGCTCGGGGAATTTACACTGAAGCTTTCTTT
CASTARGIYTEAFF
>.|.|TRBV7-8|TRBJ1-5
TGTGCCAGCCGGGCTTCTAGCAATCAGCCCCAGCATTTT
CASRASSNQPQHF
>.|.|TRBV30|TRBJ1-2
TGTGCCTGGATGGGGGGGTTACCGGGACGACTGGATGGCTACACCTTC
CAWMGGLPGRLDGYTF
>TRBD1|.|TRBV5-1|TRBJ1-1
TGCGCCAGCAGGCCGGGGGGACAGCACACTGAAGCTTTCTTT
CASRPGGQHTEAFF
>.|.|TRBV5-1|TRBJ2-3
TGCGCCAGCAGCCCCGACAGGTCCTACACAGATACGCAGTATTTT
CASSPDRSYTDTQYF
>.|.|TRBV27|TRBJ2-5
TGTGCCAGCAGTTTAAAGGGAGAGACCCAGTACTTC
CASSLKGETQYF
>.|.|TRBV5-4|TRBJ2-3
TGTGCCAGCAGCTTTTGGGGCACAGATACGCAGTATTTT
CASSFWGTDTQYF
>TRBD1|.|TRBV19|TRBJ2-2
TGTGCCAGTAGTATTGTAGGGGGCCTAAACACCGGGGAGCTGTTTTTT
CASSIVGGLNTGELFF
>.|.|TRBV9|TRBJ1-1
TGTGCCAGCAGCGTAAACCAGGGAAACACTGAAGCTTTCTTT
CASSVNQGNTEAFF
>.|once|TRBV7-6|TRBJ1-3
TGTGCCAGCAGCTTAATAGCGGGACTCACTTCTGGAAACACCATATATTTT
CASSLIAGLTSGNTIYF
>TRBD1|.|TRBV6-5|TRBJ1-4
TGTGCCAGCAGTGTGACAGGGGGAGCGCCAGCCGGGATGTTTTTT
CASSVTGGAPAGMFF
>.|.|TRBV6-1|TRBJ2-3
TGTGCCAGCAGACCCACAGGCGGGAATACGCAGTATTTT
CASRPTGGNTQYF
>.|.|TRBV5-1|TRBJ2-5
TGCGCCAGCAGCCCCAGGCCCTGGGGGACCCAGTACTTC
CASSPRPWGTQYF
>.|.|TRBV5-4|TRBJ1-1
TGTGCCAGCAGCGACCCGACCGGGAGGATCGGTAACACTGAAGCTTTCTTT
CASSDPTGRIGNTEAFF
>.|.|TRBV11-2|TRBJ2-4
TGTGCCAGCCTCAACCTTCCCGCCAAAAACATTCAGTACTTC
CASLNLPAKNIQYF
>TRBD2|few|TRBV5-8|TRBJ2-2
TGTGCCAGCAGCTTGAAGATGGGACTAGCGGGCCTCTCGAACACCGGGGAGCTGTTTTTT
CASSLKMGLAGLSNTGELFF
>.|.|TRBV15|TRBJ2-6
TGTGCCACCAGCAGAGACCTAACAGGGACCGGGGCCAACGTCCTGACTTTC
CATSRDLTGTGANVLTF
>.|.|TRBV11-3|TRBJ2-5
TGTGCCAGCAGCCAGGGAGGAACGGGGGAGACCCAGTACTTC
CASSQGGTGETQYF
>.|.|TRBV13|TRBJ1-4
TGTGCCAGCAGCACAGGATCCGGGACGCCGAATGAAAAACTGTTTTTT
CASSTGSGTPNEKLFF
>TRBD2|.|TRBV7-6|TRBJ2-3
TGTGCCAGCAGCTTAAGGGCGGGGGGGCAGAACACAGATACGCAGTATTTT
CASSLRAGGQNTDTQYF
>TRBD1|.|TRBV30|TRBJ2-2
TGTGCCTGGACAACCGGGACAGCGACCGGGGAGCTGTTTTTT
CAWTTGTATGELFF
>TRBD1|once|TRBV9|TRBJ2-2
TGTGCCAGCAGCGTCTCAGTAACAGGGGGCTTGGACACCGGGGAGCTGTTTTTT
CASSVSVTGGLDTGELFF
>.|.|TRBV18|TRBJ2-6
TGTGCCAGCTCACCAGCGGGGAGCTCTGGGGCCAACGTCCTGACTTTC
CASSPAGSSGANVLTF
>.|.|TRBV27|TRBJ2-3
TGTGCCAGCAGACCCCCTGCAGGGAAGGATACGCAGTATTTT
CASRPPAGKDTQYF
>TRBD1|medium-sized|TRBV11-2|TRBJ2-7
TGTGCCAGCAGCTGGGGGGACAGGGGTTACGAGCAGTACTTC
CASSWGDRGYEQYF
>.|.|TRBV18|TRBJ1-5
TGTGCCAGCTCACCAACGGACAGATTCAATCAGCCCCAGCATTTT
CASSPTDRFNQPQHF
>.|many|TRBV13|TRBJ1-2
TGTGCCAGCCGCGCGGGACCGGGGGGGGGCTATGGCTACACCTTC
CASRAGPGGGYGYTF
>.|.|TRBV27|TRBJ1-5
TGTGCCAGCAGTTTAAGGGGGACGGTCAATCAGCCCCAGCATTTT
CASSLRGTVNQPQHF
>TRBD1|once|TRBV9|TRBJ1-3
TGTGCCAGCAGCGCCCCACAGGGGGCTGGTGGAAACACCATATATTTT
CASSAPQGAGGNTIYF
>.|.|TRBV27|TRBJ1-1
TGTGCCAGCAGTCCGGGACCGAATGAAGCTTTCTTT
CASSPGPNEAFF
>.|.|TRBV7-2|TRBJ1-2
TGTGCCAGCAGCTTAGTGTCCGGGGGGGCTCACTTC
CASSLVSGGAHF
>.|.|TRBV2|TRBJ2-2
TGTGCCAGCTGGGACTGGACCGGGGAGCTGTTTTTT
CASWDWTGELFF
>.|.|TRBV6-1|TRBJ2-5
TGTGCCAGCAGTGGTCAGGGGGGGTTAATTCAAGAGACCCAGTACTTC
CASSGQGGLIQETQYF
>.|.|TRBV11-2|TRBJ1-4
TGTGCCAGCAGCTTTGGGGTAAATGAAAAACTGTTTTTT
CASSFGVNEKLFF
>.|.|TRBV5-1|TRBJ1-1
TGCGCCAGCAGCCGTATTGTAGCGGCTGAAGCTTTCTTT
CASSRIVAAEAFF
>TRBD1|.|TRBV4-3|TRBJ1-4
TGCGCCAGCAGCCAAGGACAGGGGAATGAAAAACTGTTTTTT
CASSQGQGNEKLFF
>.|.|TRBV11-2|TRBJ1-1
TGTGCCAGCAGCTTAGATTCTTGGGCAGGGGTCATGAACACTGAAGCTTTCTTT
CASSLDSWAGVMNTEAFF